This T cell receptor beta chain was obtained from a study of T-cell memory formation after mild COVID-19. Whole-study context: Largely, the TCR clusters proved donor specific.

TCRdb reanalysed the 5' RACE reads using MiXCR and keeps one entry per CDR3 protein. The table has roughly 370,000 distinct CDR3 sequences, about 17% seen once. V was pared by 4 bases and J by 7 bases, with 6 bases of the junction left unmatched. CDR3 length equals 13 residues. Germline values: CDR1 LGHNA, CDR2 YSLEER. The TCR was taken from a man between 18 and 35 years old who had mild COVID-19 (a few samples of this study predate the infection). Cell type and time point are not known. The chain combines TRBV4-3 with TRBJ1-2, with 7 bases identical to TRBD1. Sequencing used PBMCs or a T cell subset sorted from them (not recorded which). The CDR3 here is CASSLDRDGGYTF. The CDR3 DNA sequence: TGCGCCAGCAGCCTTGACAGGGATGGTGGCTACACCTTC.